The 2 T cell receptor beta chains in this list originate from one sample, sequenced in a study of beta chain features in type 1 diabetes. Expressed TCRB transcripts were sequenced after all isolated RNA was converted to cDNA. Data came from immunoSEQ multiplex PCR; TCRdb stores just in-frame clones and leaves some out. The sample contains about 230,000 clones, 9.6% of which appear only once. The sample taken for sequencing was naive CD4+ T cells from blood. The origin of the receptors is a woman aged 18-29 years in good health.

This clone has a handful of counts. The CDR3 region has the DNA TGTGCCAGCAGCTTAGTGGCTAGCGGGGGCACAGATACGCAGTATTTT. Translated, it gives CASSLVASGGTDTQYF. V usage is TRBV11-2 and J usage is TRBJ2-3, with 9 bases fitting TRBD2. V dropped 1 base and J dropped 1; count of bases not matched to a gene: 3. The CDR3 spans 16 residues. Germline assignment: CDR1 SGHAT and CDR2 FQNNGV.

The sample holds a few counts of this clone. The J gene is TRBJ2-7, the V gene TRBV6-6; 7 positions agree with TRBD1. J gave up 0 bases and V 2 bases, and 1 base lay outside the gene matches. Germline lookup yields CDR1 MNHNY and CDR2 SVGAGI (reference sequence). CDR3 size: 14 residues. The CDR3, as DNA: TGTGCCAGCAGTTACGGGGACAGCTCCTACGAGCAGTACTTC. Amino acid sequence: CASSYGDSSYEQYF.